This T cell receptor beta chain derives from a study of patients with pleural tuberculosis. TCRdb fed the reads into MiXCR, producing one record per CDR3 protein. The data contain about 30,000 distinct CDR3 sequences, 15% to 20% of them singletons. Trimming shortened V by 0 bases and J by 2 bases, and 11 bases separated the two germline ends. Germline lookup yields CDR1 MNHNS and CDR2 SASEGT. CDR3 length equals 15 residues. V usage is TRBV6-1 and J usage is TRBJ2-7; D might be TRBD2 (5 bases). The source is a human donor with pleural tuberculosis. The sample consisted of peripheral blood. CDR3 loop: CASSEAVAGTYEQYV. The CDR3 bases are TGTGCCAGCAGTGAAGCGGTTGCGGGCACCTACGAGCAGTACGTC.